This T cell receptor (beta chain) was captured in a study of immune cell composition in non-small cell lung cancer (dated by TCRdb to between 2016 and 2019). Broadly, across the study: Histologic subtype, mainly lung adenocarcinoma or squamous cell carcinoma, was assigned on the basis of H&E together with p63, CK5, Napsin A and TTF-1 immunohistochemistry. Using Adaptive Biotechnologies, the researchers ran TCR-beta sequencing on fewer than 45 paired NSCLC tumour and non-adjacent lung specimens, along with approximately 24 tumour-only specimens. Several tumour specimens that had TCR-beta data belonged to rare histological subtypes and were left out of the subtype comparisons. Supplementary cohort #1, approximately 9 lung adenocarcinoma cases, had paired tumour/lung TCR-beta sequencing and TIL populations generated to assess tumour reactivity. General study outcomes and caveats: Across 9 to 11 adenocarcinoma cases, TIL tumour reactivity correlated strongly with maximal tumour-associated clone frequency but not with overall clonality. The reactivity cohort was only approximately eleven cases, and tumour-reactive clones were not shown to share sequences with the dominant in vivo tumour-associated clones. Tumour-associated clones >0.5% occurred in nearly half of NSCLC cases: about 33% of adenocarcinomas versus about 80% of squamous carcinomas. Smoking pack-years did not significantly correlate with tumour TCR-beta clonality.

Normal lung samples were non-adjacent lung tissue taken as far from the tumour as possible, at least 3 cm away, from the same patient. Frozen aliquots of unsorted single-cell suspensions were used for genomic DNA extraction with the QIAamp DNA kit. Tissues arrived within 2 hours after resection and were immediately processed into single-cell suspensions. Tissue was broken up mechanically, digested enzymatically with DNase I, collagenase I and hyaluronidase for 30 minutes at 37 degrees C, and then filtered and RBC-lysed. A two-step multiplex PCR amplified TCR-beta CDR3 regions from genomic DNA, and the second step of the PCR added Illumina-compatible adaptors. TCR-beta immunosequencing was carried out on an Illumina platform through the commercial immunoSEQ service. The source study handled its data this way. Repertoires were summarised as Top 10 Clones, the percentage of T-cell templates from the ten most frequent sequences, and productive clonality. Productive clonality ranged from 0 to 1, with 1 indicating a monoclonal population. Using log10 scatter plots, tumour-associated clones were identified as sequences that made up at least 0.1% of tumour T-cell templates yet were absent from the matched non-adjacent lung. Analyses were done in GraphPad Prism7 and R, with Student's t-tests for two-group comparisons, ANOVA for stages, and linear regression for relationships. TCRdb mirrors the immuneACCESS table, restricted to in-frame sequences. Some clones are absent from its copies; in checked studies, under half trace to an unresolved V gene, and the reason for the others is unknown. The V and J calls and clone size were taken over from that table, and D and trimming were inferred from the DNA. The sample contains around 1,800 clones, 60% to 75% of them found a single time. The ten largest clones capture 18% of the sample.

Concerning this clone itself: There is no known antigen for this receptor. Per-base quality was not reported, and no clone a single base away is much larger than it.

The receptor's source is a human donor with non-small cell lung cancer. Sequenced sample: non-adjacent lung tissue.

The CDR3 amino acid sequence is: CASSPTGGGTEAFF. The DNA reads as follows: TGTGCCAGCAGTCCTACCGGGGGGGGTACTGAAGCTTTCTTT. The chain was built from TRBV6-1 and TRBJ1-1; TRBD1 could be the D gene, as 5 bases match. Sequences MNHNS (CDR1) and SASEGT (CDR2) are obtained from the germline V gene. The CDR3, from cysteine to phenylalanine, totals 14 residues. Solely the CDR3 DNA is kept, with 42 bases framed from the first base. V is reduced by 5 bases and J by 5 bases, leaving a spacing of 15 bases between them.